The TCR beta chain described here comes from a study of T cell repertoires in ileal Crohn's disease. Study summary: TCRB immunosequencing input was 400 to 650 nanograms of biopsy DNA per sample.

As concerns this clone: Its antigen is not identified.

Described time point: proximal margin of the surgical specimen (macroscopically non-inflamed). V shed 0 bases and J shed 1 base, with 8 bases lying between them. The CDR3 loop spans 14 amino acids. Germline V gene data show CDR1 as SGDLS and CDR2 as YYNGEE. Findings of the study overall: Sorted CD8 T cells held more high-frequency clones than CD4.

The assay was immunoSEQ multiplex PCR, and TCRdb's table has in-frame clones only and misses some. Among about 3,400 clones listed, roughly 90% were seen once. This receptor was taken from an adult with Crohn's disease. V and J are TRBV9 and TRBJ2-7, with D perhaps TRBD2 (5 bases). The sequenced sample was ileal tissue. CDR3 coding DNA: TGTGCCAGCAGCGTAGATCGGGATTCCTACGAGCAGTACTTC. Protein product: CASSVDRDSYEQYF.